Shown below are 6 T cell receptor beta chains from a single sample sequenced in a study of blood T cell repertoires in COVID-19. Repertoires were generated with immunoSEQ multiplex PCR, while TCRdb's copy carries only in-frame clones and drops some. The repertoire includes a few hundred thousand clones, about 83% of them detected once, and 1.5% to 2% sits in the top ten. The source material was peripheral blood. These receptor sequences come from a woman aged 45-60 years with acute or convalescent COVID-19.

This clone was seen just once. The genes are TRBV28 and TRBJ1-2, with D possibly TRBD1 on 5 matching bases. There are 15 residues in the CDR3. Trimming took off 6 bases at V and 0 bases at J, with 14 bases between the two ends. The germline V gene has CDR1 MDHEN and CDR2 SYDVKM. The CDR3 coding sequence is TGTGCCAGCAGACAAAGGGGTACGACTAACTATGGCTACACCTTC. Its translation is CASRQRGTTNYGYTF.

The CDR3 loop is CASSDRGDTDTQYF. CDR3 nucleotides: TGTGCCAGCAGTGACCGGGGGGACACAGATACGCAGTATTTT. The V call is TRBV5-4, the J call TRBJ2-3; 7 positions agree with TRBD2. The germline gives CDR1 SGHNT, CDR2 YYREEE (reference sequence). The CDR3 length is 14 residues. V was clipped by 5 bases and J by 2 bases; unmatched bases: 5.

V gene TRBV11-2 combines with J gene TRBJ2-1; the match to TRBD2 covers 7 bases. Germline assignment: CDR1 SGHAT and CDR2 FQNNGV. This CDR3 has 15 residues. V shed 4 bases, J shed 6 bases, and the junction held 9 bases outside the gene matches. The CDR3 DNA sequence: TGTGCCAGCAGCTCACTAACCCGGACTAGCAATGAGCAGTTCTTC. Translated, it gives CASSSLTRTSNEQFF.

In its sample, this clone was seen a few times. The rearrangement links TRBV12-3 or TRBV12-4 to TRBJ2-4, with D perhaps TRBD2 (6 bases). The CDR3 has 12 amino acids. Trimming removed 7 bases at V and 11 bases at J, with 15 bases between. CDR3 protein: CASTTGGVVQYF. The CDR3 nucleotides read TGTGCCAGCACCACGGGCGGGGTGGTTCAGTACTTC.

This clone has just one count. The genes are TRBV7-8 and TRBJ1-2; D is perhaps TRBD1 (5 bases). The length of the CDR3 is 14 residues. Looked up from germline, CDR1 is SGHVS and CDR2 is FQNEAQ. Trimming took 6 bases from V and 5 from J, leaving 16 bases between them. This chain's CDR3 is CASSKAETEYGYTF. In DNA, the CDR3 is TGTGCCAGCAGTAAAGCCGAGACAGAGTATGGCTACACCTTC. The complete variable domain, with remaining parts taken from reference TRBV7-8 and TRBJ1-2, reads GAGVSQSPRYKVAKRGQDVALRCDPISGHVSLFWYQQALGQGPEFLTYFQNEAQLDKSGLPSDRFFAERPEGSVSTLKIQRTQQEDSAVYLCASSKAETEYGYTFGSGTRLTVV.

This rearrangement joins TRBV3-1 (or the pseudogene TRBV3-2) to TRBJ2-7; a weak D match, TRBD2 (5 bases). Germline CDR1 and CDR2: LGHDT and YNNKEL (reference sequence). The CDR3 length is 14 residues. V was shortened by 5 bases and J by 6 bases, with 17 bases between the two germline ends. Here the CDR3 DNA reads TGTGCCAGCAGCGCCGGACTTAGCACCCTCGAGCAGTACTTC. Protein product: CASSAGLSTLEQYF.